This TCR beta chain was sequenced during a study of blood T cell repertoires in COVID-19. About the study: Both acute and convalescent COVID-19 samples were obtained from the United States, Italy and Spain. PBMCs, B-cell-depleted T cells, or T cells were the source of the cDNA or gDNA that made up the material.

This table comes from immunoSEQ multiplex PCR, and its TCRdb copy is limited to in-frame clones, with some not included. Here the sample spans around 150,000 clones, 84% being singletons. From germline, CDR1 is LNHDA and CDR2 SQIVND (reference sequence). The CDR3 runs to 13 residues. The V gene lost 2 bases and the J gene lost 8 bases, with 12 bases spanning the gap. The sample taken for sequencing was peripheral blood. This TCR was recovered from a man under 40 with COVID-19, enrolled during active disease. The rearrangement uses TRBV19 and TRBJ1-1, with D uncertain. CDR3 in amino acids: CASSIQHRTEAFF. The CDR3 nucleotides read TGTGCCAGTAGTATACAACACCGTACCGAAGCTTTCTTT.